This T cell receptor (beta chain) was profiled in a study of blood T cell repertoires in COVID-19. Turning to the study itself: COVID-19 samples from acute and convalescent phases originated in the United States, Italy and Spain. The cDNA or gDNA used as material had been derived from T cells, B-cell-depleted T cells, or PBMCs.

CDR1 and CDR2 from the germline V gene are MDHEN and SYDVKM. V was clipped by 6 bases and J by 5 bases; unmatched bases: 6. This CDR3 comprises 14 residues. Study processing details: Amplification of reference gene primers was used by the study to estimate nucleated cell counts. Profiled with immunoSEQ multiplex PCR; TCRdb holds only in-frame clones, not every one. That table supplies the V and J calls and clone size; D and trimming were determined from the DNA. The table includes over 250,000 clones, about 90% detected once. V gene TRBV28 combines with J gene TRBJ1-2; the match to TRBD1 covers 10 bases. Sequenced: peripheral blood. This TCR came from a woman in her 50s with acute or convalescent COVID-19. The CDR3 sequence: CASSLGTGAYGYTF. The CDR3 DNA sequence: TGTGCCAGCAGCCTCGGGACAGGGGCTTATGGCTACACCTTC.